The 24 T cell receptor beta chains listed next were all sequenced from one sample in a study of identical twins (TCRdb year 2016). Library preparation used 5' RACE. Sequencing relied on an Illumina HiSeq 2000. TCRdb took the public reads, trimmed them with fastp at Q25, ran MiXCR for clone calling and kept in-frame beta chains. One record per CDR3 amino acid sequence lists the most common genes and DNA. The sample records approximately 700,000 distinct CDR3 sequences, about 20% of which are singletons. The top ten hold over 10% of the sample. These data are also associated with another study on T cells expressing NK-cell markers.

Material for sequencing was PBMCs. These receptors were collected from a woman aged 18-35 years in good health.

This clonotype came up a few times. This rearrangement joins TRBV10-3 to TRBJ2-7, with unresolved D. The V gene lost 0 bases and the J gene lost 6 bases, with 6 bases spanning the gap. Per the germline V gene, CDR1 is ENHRY and CDR2 is SYGVKD. The CDR3 runs 12 residues. In DNA, the CDR3 is TGTGCCATCAGTGAGTCGCCCATCGAGCAGTACTTC. As protein: CAISESPIEQYF.

This clonotype was observed many times. The genes are TRBV27 and TRBJ2-7; TRBD1 is a possible D gene (6 bases). The V end was cut by 2 bases, the J end by 4 bases, with 15 bases between. The CDR3 is 15 residues long. Per germline, CDR1 MNHEY and CDR2 SMNVEV (reference sequence). The CDR3 sequence: CASSLKLGARYEQYF. The CDR3 region has the DNA TGTGCCAGCAGTTTAAAGCTGGGGGCGCGTTACGAGCAGTACTTC.

This chain uses TRBV20-1 with TRBJ2-4; D is possibly TRBD1 or TRBD2 (6 bases each). The CDR3 sequence is 13 residues long. V dropped 7 bases and J dropped 7 bases, with 17 bases sitting between them. Germline V CDR1 and CDR2: DFQATT, SNEGSKA (reference sequence). The CDR3 here is CSVHYGGGNIQYF. The CDR3 region has the DNA TGCAGTGTTCATTACGGGGGCGGGAACATTCAGTACTTC.

The chain has TRBV20-1 and TRBJ1-5; tentative D call: TRBD1 (5 bases). The germline gives CDR1 DFQATT, CDR2 SNEGSKA (reference sequence). V shed 3 bases and J shed 0 bases, with 9 bases lying between them. The CDR3 is 14 residues long. The CDR3 DNA sequence: TGCAGTGCTAGGGGGGATGTTAGCAATCAGCCCCAGCATTTT. Protein product: CSARGDVSNQPQHF.

The chain is built from TRBV4-3 and TRBJ2-7, with D perhaps matching TRBD2 (5 bases). Trimming cost V 4 bases and J 0 bases, with 13 bases left between them. Germline V gene lookup returns CDR1 LGHNA and CDR2 YSLEER. The CDR3 sequence is 15 residues long. The CDR3 region has the DNA TGCGCCAGCAGCCCCCGGGTAGCGATCTCCTACGAGCAGTACTTC. Protein: CASSPRVAISYEQYF.

This clonotype occurred many times. The J gene is TRBJ2-3, the V gene TRBV6-1, with D uncertain. Trimming shortened V by 5 bases and J by 0 bases, and 9 bases separated the two germline ends. Germline CDR1 reads MNHNS; CDR2 reads SASEGT. The CDR3 totals 14 residues. CDR3 DNA sequence: TGTGCCAGCAGTATGTCCCATAGCACAGATACGCAGTATTTT. Amino acid sequence: CASSMSHSTDTQYF.

This clonotype was observed a few times. V usage is TRBV12-3 or TRBV12-4 and J usage is TRBJ2-2; a possible D gene is TRBD1 (6 bases). This CDR3 comprises 17 residues. The germline V and J ends were trimmed by 6 bases and 3 bases, with 20 bases remaining between them. The CDR3 here is CASSRMSGARYTGELFF. As DNA, the CDR3 is TGTGCCAGCAGCCGAATGTCAGGGGCCCGTTACACCGGGGAGCTGTTTTTT.

This sequence joins TRBV5-6 and TRBJ2-1, with TRBD1 identical over 8 bases. There are 15 residues in the CDR3. The germline CDR1 and CDR2 sequences are SGHDT and YYEEEE. After removal of 0 bases from V and 10 bases from J, the junction contained 9 bases not matched to a gene. This chain's CDR3 is CASSLGQGPSGEQFF. CDR3 bases: TGTGCCAGCAGCTTGGGACAGGGGCCCTCGGGGGAGCAGTTCTTC.

The chain links TRBV20-1 to TRBJ2-1; D is tentatively TRBD1 or TRBD2 (5 bases each). Trimming removed 1 base at V and 5 bases at J, with 21 bases between. Germline lookup yields CDR1 DFQATT and CDR2 SNEGSKA (reference sequence). This CDR3 has 17 amino acids. CDR3 in DNA: TGCAGTGCTAGAGGTTCCGGGACCCCGATGATTCACAATGAGCAGTTCTTC. Amino acid sequence: CSARGSGTPMIHNEQFF.

V and J are TRBV6-6 and TRBJ1-5, with a tentative D call TRBD1 (5 bases). Germline CDR1 reads MNHNY; CDR2 reads SVGAGI (reference sequence). The CDR3 is 12 amino acids. V lost 6 bases and J lost 4, with 7 bases in between. CDR3 in amino acids: CASRGVNQPQHF. In DNA form, the CDR3 reads TGTGCCAGCAGGGGGGTTAATCAGCCCCAGCATTTT.

This clonotype was seen more than once but under ten times. The chain couples TRBV7-2 to TRBJ2-7; D remains unclear. The CDR3 contains 14 residues. Germline V gene data show CDR1 as SGHTA and CDR2 as FQGNSA. V shed 2 bases and J shed 0 bases, with 8 bases lying between them. CDR3 in DNA: TGTGCCAGCAGCTTACCTCTTTCCTCCTACGAGCAGTACTTC. Translated, it gives CASSLPLSSYEQYF.

V usage is TRBV2 and J usage is TRBJ2-7; TRBD2 might be the D (5 bases). The V end lost 9 bases, the J end lost 5 bases, and 17 bases lay between the germline ends. Germline V gene data show CDR1 as SNHLY and CDR2 as FYNNEI. The CDR3 runs to 13 residues. The CDR3 spells CASATGWGDEQYF. CDR3 bases: TGTGCCAGTGCAACGGGGTGGGGAGACGAGCAGTACTTC.

This clonotype has a handful of counts. The J gene is TRBJ2-1, the V gene TRBV30, with a weak D call TRBD2 (6 bases). V gave up 2 bases and J gave up 10 bases, with 12 bases separating them. The CDR3 is 12 residues long. CDR1 and CDR2 (germline): GTSNPN, SVGIG (reference sequence). The CDR3 is CAWSPGTPEQFF. The DNA for the CDR3 is TGTGCCTGGAGTCCTGGGACTCCCGAGCAGTTCTTC.

The gene calls are TRBV5-6 and TRBJ2-7, with 14 nucleotides matching TRBD2. J was trimmed by 9 bases and V by 0 bases; bases with no gene match: 5. The CDR3 contains 15 residues. The V gene's germline CDR1 is SGHDT and CDR2 YYEEEE. The DNA of the CDR3 is TGTGCCAGCAGCTTGGGACTAGCGGGGGGGCAACGGCAGTACTTC. It yields the protein CASSLGLAGGQRQYF.

This clonotype occurred a few times. The chain recombines TRBV7-2 with TRBJ1-2, with D perhaps TRBD1 (5 bases). V was trimmed by 4 bases and J by 6 bases, leaving 15 bases between them. CDR1 is SGHTA, CDR2 FQGNSA, per germline. CDR3 length: 14 residues. The CDR3 nucleotides read TGTGCCAGCAGCTCCACCACGGCGGGGGATGGCTACACCTTC. Its translation: CASSSTTAGDGYTF.

The J gene is TRBJ1-2, the V gene TRBV20-1, with a possible D match to TRBD1 (5 bases). Germline assignment: CDR1 DFQATT and CDR2 SNEGSKA (reference sequence). This CDR3 spans 12 amino acids. CDR3 residues: CSQKRGEHGYTF. The CDR3 coding sequence is TGCAGCCAAAAGCGGGGGGAGCACGGCTACACCTTC.

This clonotype showed up just a few times. V and J are TRBV27 and TRBJ2-1; 14 bases align to TRBD2. CDR1 and CDR2 (germline): MNHEY, SMNVEV (reference sequence). J lost 7 bases, V lost 7 bases, and 6 bases had no gene match. The CDR3 has 15 residues. For the CDR3, the DNA is TGTGCCAGCAATGCCGGGACTAGCGGGAGAAATGAGCAGTTCTTC. This gives the protein CASNAGTSGRNEQFF.

This chain joins TRBV3-1 and TRBJ2-1; D gene uncertain. CDR1 is LGHDT, CDR2 YNNKEL, per germline (reference sequence). Trimming took 7 bases from V and 1 from J, leaving 17 bases between them. CDR3 length equals 16 residues. CDR3 sequence: CASTVRLGLSYNEQFF. DNA for the CDR3: TGTGCCAGCACCGTACGGTTGGGGTTATCCTACAATGAGCAGTTCTTC.

This clonotype has a handful of counts. The V and J genes are TRBV25-1 and TRBJ1-2; 7 bases map to TRBD1. The V gene end was trimmed by 4 bases and the J gene end by 4 bases; junction bases not matched to a gene: 3. The CDR3 has 13 residues. CDR1 is MGHDK and CDR2 is SYGVNS in the germline V gene. The CDR3 coding sequence is TGTGCCAGCAGTGGGACAGGCCTCTATGGCTACACCTTC. Amino acids: CASSGTGLYGYTF.

The gene calls are TRBV25-1 and TRBJ2-3; 8 bases fit TRBD2. CDR3 length: 19 residues. Per germline, CDR1 MGHDK and CDR2 SYGVNS. The trim removed 5 bases at V and 6 bases at J, leaving 22 bases unmatched. CDR3 sequence (DNA): TGTGCCAGCAGTCCTAACCCAGGTCCGGGGGGGCCGGGTGCGGATACGCAGTATTTT. Its translation: CASSPNPGPGGPGADTQYF.

This clonotype was recorded at least ten times. The rearrangement uses TRBV18 and TRBJ2-7, with D possibly being TRBD1 (6 bases). The CDR3 spans 15 residues. Trimming shortened V by 3 bases and J by 3 bases, and 15 bases separated the two germline ends. Germline lookup yields CDR1 KGHSH and CDR2 LQKENI. This CDR3 is CASSPGQWRIYEQYF. CDR3 coding DNA: TGTGCCAGCTCACCGGGACAATGGCGGATCTACGAGCAGTACTTC. Complete variable domain (other parts from reference TRBV18 and TRBJ2-7): NAGVMQNPRHLVRRRGQEARLRCSPMKGHSHVYWYRQLPEEGLKFMVYLQKENIIDESGMPKERFSAEFPKEGPSILRIQQVVRGDSAAYFCASSPGQWRIYEQYFGPGTRLTVT.

This clonotype was counted only a few times. The chain carries TRBV5-6 and TRBJ2-1, with a possible D match to TRBD2 (6 bases). V dropped 4 bases and J dropped 2 bases, with 10 bases sitting between them. This CDR3 contains 14 residues. The germline CDR1 and CDR2 sequences are SGHDT and YYEEEE. CDR3: CASSLDYPYNEQFF. In DNA form, the CDR3 reads TGTGCCAGCAGCCTGGACTACCCCTACAATGAGCAGTTCTTC.

This sequence joins TRBV19 and TRBJ1-1; TRBD1 is a possible D gene (6 bases). In germline, CDR1 is LNHDA, CDR2 SQIVND (reference sequence). V was shortened by 6 bases and J by 4 bases, with 12 bases between the two germline ends. CDR3 length: 13 residues. This CDR3 is CASRVTGRTEAFF. As DNA, the CDR3 is TGTGCCAGTAGAGTCACAGGGCGCACTGAAGCTTTCTTT. The entire variable domain, with the rest obtained from reference TRBV19 and TRBJ1-1, is as follows: DGGITQSPKYLFRKEGQNVTLSCEQNLNHDAMYWYRQDPGQGLRLIYYSQIVNDFQKGDIAEGYSVSREKKESFPLTVTSAQKNPTAFYLCASRVTGRTEAFFGQGTRLTVV.

This clonotype showed up many times. V is TRBV20-1 and J is TRBJ2-7; TRBD1 matches 11 bases. Per germline, CDR1 DFQATT and CDR2 SNEGSKA (reference sequence). V lost 6 bases and J lost 4; bases outside the gene matches: 5. The CDR3 contains 13 residues. The CDR3 region is CSAPGTGGYEQYF. The CDR3 DNA reads as TGCAGTGCCCCCGGGACAGGGGGTTACGAGCAGTACTTC.